This T cell receptor beta chain appears in the sequencing data of a study of T cell repertoires in cytomegalovirus infection (dated by TCRdb to the late 2010s). Broadly, across the study: The HLA type of each donor mattered for the analysis, because public TCR beta signatures pointed to carriage of CMV infection along with the matching HLA type.

The CDR3 holds 17 amino acids from the cysteine to the phenylalanine. Left in the record is the CDR3 DNA by itself, 51 bases read in frame from the first base. CDR1 is given as MNHNY and CDR2 as SVGAGI, both from the germline V gene (reference sequence). Relative to germline, V is missing 5 bases and J is missing 1 base, with 13 bases of the junction outside any gene match. Sequencing relied on an Illumina HiSeq 1500. Clones were called with MiXCR by TCRdb after fastp trimmed the public reads at Q25, and only in-frame beta chains were retained. Every CDR3 protein is listed once, alongside the most common genes and DNA of its rows. The sample table lists around 450,000 distinct CDR3 sequences, roughly 30% of them with a count of one. The top ten constitute roughly 15% of the sample. In regard to this clonotype: The target of this receptor is not known. Base qualities are not recorded, but no much larger clone differs from it by a single base.

What the research found in general, with its limitations: In both this cohort and an independent roughly 330-donor cohort, the cumulative frequency of public TCR beta family members distinguished carriers of CMV infection plus the relevant HLA type. In the ex vivo response, HLA-C-restricted CMV-specific TCR beta clonotypes were dominant, and in two of eight donors the single most frequent clonotype came from this HLA-C-restricted group.

Sequencing used PBMCs. The receptor chain draws on TRBV6-6 and TRBJ1-1; 7 bases in between match TRBD1. The TCR was taken from a human donor in good health (CMV status not recorded). Some clones in this sample may be carry-over from other donors' samples. CDR3 protein: CASSTPVAGTENTEAFF. Here is the DNA: TGTGCCAGCAGTACCCCGGTTGCCGGGACAGAGAACACTGAAGCTTTCTTT.